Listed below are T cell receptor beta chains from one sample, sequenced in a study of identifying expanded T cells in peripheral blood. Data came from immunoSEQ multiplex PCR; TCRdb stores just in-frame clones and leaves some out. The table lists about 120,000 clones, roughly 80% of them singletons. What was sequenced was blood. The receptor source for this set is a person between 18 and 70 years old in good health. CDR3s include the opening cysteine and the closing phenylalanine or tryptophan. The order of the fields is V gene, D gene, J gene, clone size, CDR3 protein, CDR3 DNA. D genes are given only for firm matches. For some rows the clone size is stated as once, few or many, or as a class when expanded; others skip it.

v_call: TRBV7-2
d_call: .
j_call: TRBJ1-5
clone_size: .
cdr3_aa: CASSPMGATYSNQPQHF
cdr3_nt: TGTGCCAGCAGCCCAATGGGAGCAACTTATAGCAATCAGCCCCAGCATTTT

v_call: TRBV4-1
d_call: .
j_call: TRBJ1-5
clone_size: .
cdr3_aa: CASSQDQGSNQPQHF
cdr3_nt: TGCGCCAGCAGCCAAGATCAGGGGAGCAATCAGCCCCAGCATTTT

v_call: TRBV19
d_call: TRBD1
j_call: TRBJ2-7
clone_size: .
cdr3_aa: CASSERQGPYEQYF
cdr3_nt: TGTGCCAGTAGTGAAAGACAGGGCCCCTACGAGCAGTACTTC

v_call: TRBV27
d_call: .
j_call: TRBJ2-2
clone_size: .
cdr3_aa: CASRPRNTGELFF
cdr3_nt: TGTGCCAGCAGACCTAGAAACACCGGGGAGCTGTTTTTT

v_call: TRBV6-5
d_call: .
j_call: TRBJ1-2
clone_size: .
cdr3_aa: CASSSQGFYGYTF
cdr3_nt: TGTGCCAGCAGTTCACAGGGTTTTTATGGCTACACCTTC

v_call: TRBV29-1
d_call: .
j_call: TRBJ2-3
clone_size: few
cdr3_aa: CSVDLFTDTQYF
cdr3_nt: TGCAGCGTTGACCTTTTCACAGATACGCAGTATTTT

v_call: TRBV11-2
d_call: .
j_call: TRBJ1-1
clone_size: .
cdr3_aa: CASSLQPSNTEAFF
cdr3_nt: TGTGCCAGCAGCTTACAACCCTCGAACACTGAAGCTTTCTTT

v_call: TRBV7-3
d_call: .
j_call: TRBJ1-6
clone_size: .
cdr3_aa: CASSLHTSSPLHF
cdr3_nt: TGTGCCAGCAGCTTACACACCAGTTCACCCCTCCACTTT

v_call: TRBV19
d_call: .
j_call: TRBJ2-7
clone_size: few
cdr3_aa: CASSPTGQTRVGEQYF
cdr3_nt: TGTGCCAGTAGCCCCACCGGCCAGACCAGGGTGGGGGAGCAGTACTTC

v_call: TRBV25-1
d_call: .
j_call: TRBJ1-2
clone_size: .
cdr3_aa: CASSMRWGDAEDYGYTF
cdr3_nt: TGTGCCAGCAGTATGCGATGGGGGGACGCAGAAGACTATGGCTACACCTTC

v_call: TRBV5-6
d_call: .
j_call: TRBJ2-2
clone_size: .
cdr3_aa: CASLLSGTGELFF
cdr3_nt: TGTGCCAGCTTACTCTCAGGGACCGGGGAGCTGTTTTTT

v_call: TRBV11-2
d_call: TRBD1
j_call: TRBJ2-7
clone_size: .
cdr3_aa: CASRMLTGGPYEQYF
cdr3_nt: TGTGCCAGCAGAATGTTGACAGGGGGACCCTACGAGCAGTACTTC

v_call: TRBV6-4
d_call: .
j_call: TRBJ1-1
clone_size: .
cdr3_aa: CASSLNMNTEAFF
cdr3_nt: TGTGCCAGCAGCCTCAACATGAACACTGAAGCTTTCTTT

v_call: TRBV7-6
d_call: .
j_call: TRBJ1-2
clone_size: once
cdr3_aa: CASSPQTRSYGYTF
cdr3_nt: TGTGCCAGCAGCCCACAGACACGGTCGTATGGCTACACCTTC

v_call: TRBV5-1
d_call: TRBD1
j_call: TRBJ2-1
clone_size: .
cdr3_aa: CASSWTTTGGSSYNEQFF
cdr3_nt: TGCGCCAGCAGCTGGACTACGACAGGGGGCAGCTCCTACAATGAGCAGTTCTTC

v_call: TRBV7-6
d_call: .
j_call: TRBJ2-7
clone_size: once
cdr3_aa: CASRSIPGTASSYEQYF
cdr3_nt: TGTGCCAGCAGGTCGATCCCTGGGACTGCTTCCTCCTACGAGCAGTACTTC

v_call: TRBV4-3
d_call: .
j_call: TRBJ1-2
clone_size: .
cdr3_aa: CASSQVKGHYGYTF
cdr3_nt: TGCGCCAGCAGCCAAGTGAAGGGACACTATGGCTACACCTTC

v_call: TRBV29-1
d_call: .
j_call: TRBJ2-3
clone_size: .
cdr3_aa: CSALARVGGELADTQYF
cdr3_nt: TGCAGCGCCCTCGCGAGGGTGGGGGGCGAATTGGCAGATACGCAGTATTTT

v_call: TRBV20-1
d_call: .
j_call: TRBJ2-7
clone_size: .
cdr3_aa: CSARDPVEQYF
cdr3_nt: TGCAGTGCTAGAGACCCGGTGGAGCAGTACTTC

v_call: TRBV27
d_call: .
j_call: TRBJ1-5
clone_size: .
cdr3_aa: CASSPGLLGPHQPQHF
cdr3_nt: TGTGCCAGCAGCCCCGGGCTTCTGGGGCCCCATCAGCCCCAGCATTTT

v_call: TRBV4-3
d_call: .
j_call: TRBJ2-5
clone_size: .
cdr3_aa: CASSQERHSYQETQYF
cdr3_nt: TGCGCCAGCAGCCAAGAGAGACACTCGTACCAAGAGACCCAGTACTTC

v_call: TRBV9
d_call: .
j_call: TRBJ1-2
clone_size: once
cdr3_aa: CASSVNLGGYGYTF
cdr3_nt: TGTGCCAGCAGCGTCAACCTAGGGGGCTATGGCTACACCTTC

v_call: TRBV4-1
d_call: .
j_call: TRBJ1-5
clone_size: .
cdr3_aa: CASSQGAPGSNQPQHF
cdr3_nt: TGCGCCAGCAGCCAAGGGGCGCCAGGCAGCAATCAGCCCCAGCATTTT

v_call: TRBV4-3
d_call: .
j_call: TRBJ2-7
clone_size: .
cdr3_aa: CASSQRAGNSYEQYF
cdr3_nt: TGCGCCAGCAGCCAACGGGCAGGCAATTCCTACGAGCAGTACTTC

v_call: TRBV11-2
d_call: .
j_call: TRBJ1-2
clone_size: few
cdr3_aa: CASSYTGANYGYTF
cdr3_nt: TGTGCCAGCAGCTATACAGGAGCTAACTATGGCTACACCTTC

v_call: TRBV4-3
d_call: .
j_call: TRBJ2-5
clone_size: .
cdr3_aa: CASSQVAGRQETQYF
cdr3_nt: TGCGCCAGCAGCCAAGTGGCAGGGCGCCAAGAGACCCAGTACTTC

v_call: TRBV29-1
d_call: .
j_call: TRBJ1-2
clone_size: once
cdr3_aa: CSAPDRIYGYTF
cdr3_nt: TGCAGCGCCCCAGACAGAATCTATGGCTACACCTTC

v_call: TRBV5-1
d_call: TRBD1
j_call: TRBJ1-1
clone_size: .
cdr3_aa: CASSLDGTVNTEAFF
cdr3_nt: TGCGCCAGCAGCTTGGACGGGACAGTGAACACTGAAGCTTTCTTT

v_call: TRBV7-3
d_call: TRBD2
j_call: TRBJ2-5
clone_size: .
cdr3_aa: CASSLSGGLETQYF
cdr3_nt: TGTGCCAGCAGCCTAAGCGGGGGGCTAGAGACCCAGTACTTC

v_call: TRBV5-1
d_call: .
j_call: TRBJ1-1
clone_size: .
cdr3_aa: CASSSREGMNTEAFF
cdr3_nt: TGCGCCAGCAGCTCGAGGGAGGGGATGAACACTGAAGCTTTCTTT

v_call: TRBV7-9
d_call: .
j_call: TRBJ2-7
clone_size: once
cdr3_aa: CASSLVGAYEQYF
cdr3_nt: TGTGCCAGCAGCTTAGTGGGGGCCTACGAGCAGTACTTC

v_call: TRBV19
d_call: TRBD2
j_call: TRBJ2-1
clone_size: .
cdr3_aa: CASRSGTSGAGEQFF
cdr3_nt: TGTGCCAGTAGGTCCGGGACTAGCGGGGCCGGAGAGCAGTTCTTC